This T cell receptor beta chain was sequenced for a study of T cells after yellow fever vaccination (dated by TCRdb to the late 2010s). In the study overall: The SMART-Seq v4 Ultra Low Input RNA kit was used to prepare libraries from fractions with low cell numbers. To track T-cell clones before and after primary and booster YFV17D yellow fever vaccination, bulk TCR alpha and beta repertoires were sequenced longitudinally. Two healthy male donors, one aged 18 to 29 and one aged 30 to 39 years, were included in the cohort. Blood samples were taken at several timepoints before and after primary and secondary immunization, and bulk PBMC replicates and cell subsets were isolated.

The CDR3 sequence holds 12 residues, the cysteine and phenylalanine included. CDR3 DNA only is kept here, 36 bases in frame from base 1. Trimming takes 6 bases from V and 3 bases from J, and the germline ends sit 9 bases apart. The germline V gene provides CDR1 MNHNS and CDR2 SASEGT. Sequencing took place on an Illumina NovaSeq 6000. TCR cDNA was made using 5'RACE template switching, a step that added a universal primer site and unique molecular identifiers. Priming of cDNA synthesis was performed from both the TCR alpha and TCR beta constant segments. Library amplification involved two PCR steps, and the second step added sample barcodes and sequencing adapters. Sequencing of libraries was performed on Illumina HiSeq 2500 (2x100 bp) or NovaSeq (2x150 bp). The paper's processing steps were these. MIGEC was used to demultiplex reads and collapse the reads into UMI consensus sequences, and MiXCR was used for V(D)J alignment. Vaccine-responding clonotypes were defined with edgeR using replicate PBMC samples, requiring FDR below 0.01 and a log2 fold change above 5 up to day 15. CD4 or CD8 identity was assigned to each bulk clonotype according to whether the clonotype was present at higher abundance in the sequenced CD4 repertoire or the sequenced CD8 repertoire. TCRdb cleaned the public reads at Q25 with fastp, built clones with MiXCR and kept in-frame beta chains. Each CDR3 protein gets just one entry, which takes the most common genes and DNA from the rows behind it. These V and J calls are TCRdb output, not the study's own analysis. The sample contains some 390,000 distinct CDR3 sequences, around 20% of them found a single time. The ten largest account for roughly a sixth of the sample.

General study outcomes and caveats: Compared with the primary T-cell response, the secondary T-cell response was faster but weaker, reaching its peak on day 5 rather than on day 15. Only a couple of donors were included in the study, so the extent to which the findings can be generalized is limited. A small share of clonotypes was detected in both CD4 and CD8 compartments, with the overlap likely arising from convergent recombination. Computational filtering was needed because FACS-sorted repertoires could contain abundant contaminating clonotypes from the bulk population. Most clones expanded after primary vaccination were re-detected after the booster (almost 97% of CD4 and 80% to 90% of CD8), suggesting broad memory maintenance.

A few counts support this clonotype. Its binding antigen is unknown. No per-base quality is available; no much larger clone lies one base away. Reading the label with the study, this specimen's treatment or condition is: live attenuated yellow fever vaccine strain. Two biological replicates of bulk PBMCs were collected at each blood-draw timepoint. PBMCs were isolated from peripheral blood using a standard Ficoll-Paque protocol. TriZol was used to extract RNA from bulk PBMCs, from CD4 and CD8 fractions, and from dextramer-positive and dextramer-negative fractions. This TCR was sampled from a man in his late teens or twenties who received the YFV17D yellow fever vaccine. Specimen: PBMCs, collected before the yellow fever booster vaccination. The chain is encoded by TRBV6-1 joined to TRBJ2-7; the D gene is perhaps TRBD1, on 6 matching bases. The DNA sequence is TGTGCCAGCAGGGACAGACACTACGAGCAGTACTTC. Its product reads: CASRDRHYEQYF.